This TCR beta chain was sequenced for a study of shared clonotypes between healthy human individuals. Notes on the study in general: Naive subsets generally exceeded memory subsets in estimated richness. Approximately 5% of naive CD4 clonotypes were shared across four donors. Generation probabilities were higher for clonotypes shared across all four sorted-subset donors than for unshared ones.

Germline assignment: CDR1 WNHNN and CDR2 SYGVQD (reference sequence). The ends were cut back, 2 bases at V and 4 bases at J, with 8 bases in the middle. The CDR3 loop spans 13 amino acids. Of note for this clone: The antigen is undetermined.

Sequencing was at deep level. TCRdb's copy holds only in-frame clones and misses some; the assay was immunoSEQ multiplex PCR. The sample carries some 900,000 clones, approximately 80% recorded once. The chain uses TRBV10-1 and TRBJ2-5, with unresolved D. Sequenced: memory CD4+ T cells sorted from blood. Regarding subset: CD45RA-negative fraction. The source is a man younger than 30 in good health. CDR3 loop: CASSELNGETQYF. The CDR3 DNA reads TGCGCCAGCAGTGAGCTAAACGGAGAGACCCAGTACTTC.